The 8 T cell receptor beta chains in this list originate from one sample, sequenced in a study of blood T cell repertoires in COVID-19. Only in-frame clones appear in the TCRdb table, and some are missing; sequencing was by immunoSEQ multiplex PCR. Among around 480,000 clones, around 87% were seen once, and the ten largest hold under 0.75%. Sequencing input: PBMCs or T cells enriched from blood (not recorded which). These receptor sequences come from a woman between 18 and 29 years old who had recovered from COVID-19.

The CDR3 is CASRFSGDQETQYF. The CDR3 nucleotides read TGTGCCAGCAGATTCTCGGGGGACCAAGAGACCCAGTACTTC. The chain combines TRBV6-5 with TRBJ2-5; tentative D call: TRBD2 (6 bases). Per germline, CDR1 MNHEY and CDR2 SVGAGI. The V end lost 6 bases, the J end lost 0 bases, and 11 bases lay between the germline ends. The CDR3 loop spans 14 amino acids.

This chain connects TRBV5-6 to TRBJ2-2, with D perhaps matching TRBD2 (5 bases). Trimming took off 3 bases at V and 11 bases at J, with 8 bases between the two ends. Germline CDR1 SGHDT, CDR2 YYEEEE. The CDR3 spans 11 residues. CDR3 nucleotide sequence: TGTGCCAGCAGCTCCGGGGAAGAGCTGTTTTTT. This translates into CASSSGEELFF. The full variable domain, with the rest looked up from reference TRBV5-6 and TRBJ2-2, is DAGVTQSPTHLIKTRGQQVTLRCSPKSGHDTVSWYQQALGQGPQFIFQYYEEEERQRGNFPDRFSGHQFPNYSSELNVNALLLGDSALYLCASSSGEELFFGEGSRLTVL.

This sequence joins TRBV24-1 and TRBJ2-7; no clear D. From germline, CDR1 is KGHDR and CDR2 SFDVKD. V was pared by 5 bases and J by 3 bases, with 16 bases between. CDR3 length equals 15 residues. The DNA for the CDR3 is TGTGCCACCAGTGGAACGGATGGAGAGGTCTACGAGCAGTACTTC. This codes for CATSGTDGEVYEQYF.

The V call is TRBV7-9, the J call TRBJ1-2, with 8 bases matching TRBD1. V gave up 1 base and J gave up 0 bases; unmatched junction bases: 4. Germline V gene lookup returns CDR1 SEHNR and CDR2 FQNEAQ (reference sequence). The CDR3 has 16 residues. CDR3 sequence reads: CASSLGGQEANYGYTF. In nucleotides, the CDR3 is TGTGCCAGCAGCTTAGGGGGACAGGAGGCTAACTATGGCTACACCTTC.

V gene TRBV5-1 combines with J gene TRBJ1-1; D remains unclear. The germline V gene encodes CDR1 SGHRS and CDR2 YFSETQ. V lost 5 bases and J lost 7, with 15 bases in between. The CDR3 extends over 13 amino acids. The CDR3: CASSAQAGNEAFF. The CDR3 nucleotides are TGCGCCAGCAGTGCCCAGGCGGGGAATGAAGCTTTCTTT.

The V and J genes are TRBV3-1 (or the pseudogene TRBV3-2) and TRBJ1-1; TRBD1 matches 8 bases. The V and J ends lost 3 bases and 1 base, in that order; junction bases with no gene match: 4. The germline CDR1 and CDR2 sequences are LGHDT and YNNKEL (reference sequence). This CDR3 is 15 amino acids long. The CDR3 region is CASSHSGTGNTEAFF. DNA of the CDR3: TGTGCCAGCAGCCACTCCGGGACAGGGAACACTGAAGCTTTCTTT.

The chain recombines TRBV20-1 with TRBJ2-1; the D gene is possibly TRBD2 (6 bases). Germline V lookup: CDR1 DFQATT, CDR2 SNEGSKA (reference sequence). The V gene lost 6 bases and the J gene lost 6 bases, with 9 bases spanning the gap. The CDR3 sequence is 11 residues long. CDR3 residues: CSAGSANEQFF. Written as DNA, the CDR3 is TGCAGTGCCGGGAGTGCCAATGAGCAGTTCTTC.

V usage is TRBV5-1 and J usage is TRBJ2-7; no reliable D call. Per the germline V gene, CDR1 is SGHRS and CDR2 is YFSETQ. Trimming left V 3 bases short and J 2 bases short, with 9 bases between. The CDR3 has 13 amino acids. CDR3 loop: CASSYPYPYEQYF. Here the CDR3 DNA reads TGCGCCAGCAGCTACCCCTATCCCTACGAGCAGTACTTC.